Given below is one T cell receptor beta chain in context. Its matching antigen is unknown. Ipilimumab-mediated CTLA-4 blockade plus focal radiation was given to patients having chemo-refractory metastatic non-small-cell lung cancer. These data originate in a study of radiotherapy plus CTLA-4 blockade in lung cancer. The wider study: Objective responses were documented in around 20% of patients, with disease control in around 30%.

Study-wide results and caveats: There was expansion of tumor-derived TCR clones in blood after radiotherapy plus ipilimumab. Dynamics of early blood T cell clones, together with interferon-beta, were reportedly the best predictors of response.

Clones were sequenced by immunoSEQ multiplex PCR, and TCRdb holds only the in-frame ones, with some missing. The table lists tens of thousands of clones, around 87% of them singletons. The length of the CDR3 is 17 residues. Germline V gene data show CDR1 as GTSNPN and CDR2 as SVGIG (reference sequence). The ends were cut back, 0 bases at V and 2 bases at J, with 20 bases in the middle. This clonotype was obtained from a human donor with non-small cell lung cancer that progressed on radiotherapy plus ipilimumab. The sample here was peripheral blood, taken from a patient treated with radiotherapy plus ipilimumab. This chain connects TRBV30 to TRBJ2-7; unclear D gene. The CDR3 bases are TGTGCCTGGAGTGTACTATATGGCCGAGACACGGCCTACGAGCAGTACTTC. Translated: CAWSVLYGRDTAYEQYF.